A selection of T cell receptor beta chains follows, all from one sample in a study of cytomegalovirus exposure and HLA in healthy donors. Method: immunoSEQ multiplex PCR; TCRdb's copy keeps in-frame clones and lacks some. The table lists about 92,000 clones, approximately 70% of them singletons. Sequences were obtained from PBMCs. Source of these receptors: a man aged 50-60 years in good health and CMV-seronegative. CDR3s include the opening cysteine and the closing phenylalanine or tryptophan. A D gene is named only where the DNA matches it firmly. Clone size is shown for a subset of rows, as once, few, many or a class of expanded clone.

D	V	J	size	CDR3	DNA
TRBD2	TRBV4-2	TRBJ2-3	-	CASSQVGGGLTDTQYF	TGTGCCAGCAGCCAAGTTGGGGGGGGACTCACAGATACGCAGTATTTT
-	TRBV25-1	TRBJ2-7	few	CASSTGTPLFF	TGTGCCAGCAGTACCGGGACACCTCTCTTCTTC
TRBD2	TRBV5-6	TRBJ2-3	-	CASSLWLAGTSTDTQYF	TGTGCCAGCAGCTTGTGGCTAGCGGGAACTAGCACAGATACGCAGTATTTT
TRBD2	TRBV5-1	TRBJ2-7	-	CASSITSGDSYEQYF	TGCGCCAGCAGCATAACTAGCGGGGACTCCTACGAGCAGTACTTC
TRBD1	TRBV7-6	TRBJ1-1	-	CASSSRAGDSLNTEAFF	TGTGCCAGCAGCTCTAGAGCCGGGGACAGCTTGAACACTGAAGCTTTCTTT
TRBD1	TRBV6-5	TRBJ1-1	few	CASKGQGYRNTEAFF	TGTGCCAGCAAAGGACAGGGGTATAGGAACACTGAAGCTTTCTTT
TRBD1	TRBV19	TRBJ2-5	-	CASSIRGPETQYF	TGTGCCAGTAGTATCAGGGGGCCAGAGACCCAGTACTTC
-	TRBV4-1	TRBJ2-6	-	CASSQGPFRSSGANVLTF	TGCGCCAGCAGCCAAGGGCCGTTCAGAAGCTCTGGGGCCAACGTCCTGACTTTC
-	TRBV7-2	TRBJ1-2	-	CASSLEVQILGYTF	TGTGCCAGCAGCTTAGAGGTACAGATACTTGGCTACACCTTC
TRBD1	TRBV7-2	TRBJ1-2	-	CASSPMTGPYGYTF	TGTGCCAGCAGCCCAATGACAGGGCCCTATGGCTACACCTTC
TRBD1	TRBV9	TRBJ1-2	-	CASSAGQGIGNGYTF	TGTGCCAGCAGCGCGGGACAGGGGATCGGGAATGGCTACACCTTC
TRBD1	TRBV2	TRBJ1-1	many	CASKWDRDQSTEAFF	TGTGCCAGCAAATGGGACAGGGATCAGAGCACTGAAGCTTTCTTT
TRBD2	TRBV5-4	TRBJ2-3	-	CASSRGAGRALGNTQYF	TGTGCCAGCAGCCGTGGGGCCGGGAGGGCCCTCGGTAATACGCAGTATTTT